Below, 8 T cell receptor beta chains from the same sample are listed, as sequenced in a study of blood T cell repertoires in COVID-19 (TCRdb year 2020). Library creation used the immunoSEQ multiplex PCR assay. TCRdb retrieved this table from immuneACCESS and kept in-frame rearrangements only. Not all clones are present; in checked studies, unresolved V genes account for under half, and no reason is known for the remainder. For this sample there are around 160,000 clones; about 82% appear just once. About 3.2% of the sample is in the top ten clones. The sample was peripheral blood. The receptors come from a middle-aged woman with active or convalescent COVID-19.

The V gene is TRBV12-5, the J gene TRBJ1-1, with D uncertain. The germline CDR1 and CDR2 sequences are LGHNT and FRNRAP. This CDR3 contains 13 residues. The V end lost 0 bases, the J end lost 10 bases, and 12 bases lay between the germline ends. The CDR3 here is CASGLVSQEVAFF. The DNA for the CDR3 is TGTGCTAGTGGTTTGGTAAGTCAGGAGGTAGCTTTCTTT. The full variable domain, completed using reference TRBV12-5 and TRBJ1-1, is DARVTQTPRHKVTEMGQEVTMRCQPILGHNTVFWYRQTMMQGLELLAYFRNRAPLDDSGMPKDRFSAEMPDATLATLKIQPSEPRDSAVYFCASGLVSQEVAFFGQGTRLTVV.

At least ten counts were recorded for this clone. The rearrangement uses TRBV5-1 and TRBJ1-6; 8 bases fit TRBD1. Per the germline V gene, CDR1 is SGHRS and CDR2 is YFSETQ. V lost 5 bases and J lost 6; bases outside the gene matches: 10. The CDR3 runs to 16 residues. Written as DNA, the CDR3 is TGCGCCAGCAGATCGCAGGGGGCTGGGGTTAATTCACCCCTCCACTTT. Translation: CASRSQGAGVNSPLHF.

The V call is TRBV19, the J call TRBJ2-1; no definite D call. CDR1 and CDR2 from the germline V gene are LNHDA and SQIVND (reference sequence). V was cut by 3 bases and J by 3 bases, with 15 bases left in between. This CDR3 region has 16 residues. This CDR3 reads CASSMRKNIDYNEQFF. The CDR3 DNA follows: TGTGCCAGTAGTATGAGGAAGAATATAGACTACAATGAGCAGTTCTTC.

This clone was recorded only once. This chain connects TRBV19 to TRBJ1-1; no clear D gene. Germline V lookup: CDR1 LNHDA, CDR2 SQIVND (reference sequence). The CDR3 spans 19 residues. The V end was cut by 0 bases, the J end by 4 bases, with 24 bases between. The DNA of the CDR3 is TGTGCCAGTAGTATAGATCTCGACCCCCTGGGAGGGATAAGCACTGAAGCTTTCTTT. This encodes CASSIDLDPLGGISTEAFF.

This chain joins TRBV7-9 and TRBJ2-7; tentatively, D is TRBD2 (5 bases). The V end lost 1 base, the J end lost 7 bases, and 17 bases lay between the germline ends. Germline V lookup: CDR1 SEHNR, CDR2 FQNEAQ (reference sequence). The CDR3 is 15 residues long. In DNA, the CDR3 is TGTGCCAGCAGCTTAGGTGACGTGAATGGGGAGGAGCAGTACTTC. Residues: CASSLGDVNGEEQYF. The variable domain in full, with the rest retrieved from reference TRBV7-9 and TRBJ2-7, is DTGVSQNPRHKITKRGQNVTFRCDPISEHNRLYWYRQTLGQGPEFLTYFQNEAQLEKSRLLSDRFSAERPKGSFSTLEIQRTEQGDSAMYLCASSLGDVNGEEQYFGPGTRLTVT.

The V call is TRBV30, the J call TRBJ2-5; 7 bases fit TRBD1. This CDR3 is 16 amino acids long. The germline V gene has CDR1 GTSNPN and CDR2 SVGIG (reference sequence). The ends lost 6 bases at V and 0 bases at J; junction bases unmatched: 13. DNA of the CDR3: TGTGCCTGTAGGTCCCCCTTACAGGGGTACCAAGAGACCCAGTACTTC. Its translation: CACRSPLQGYQETQYF.

The rearrangement joins TRBV21-1 to TRBJ1-1; the table names TRBD1, a call not compared with the DNA. TRBV21-1 is tagged as a pseudogene. This CDR3 has 13 residues. This CDR3 reads CASSFGTPTEAFF. CDR3 in DNA: TGTGCCAGCAGCTTTGGGACACCCACTGAAGCTTTCTTT.

This chain uses TRBV28 with TRBJ2-1; 8 nucleotides align to TRBD2. Germline V CDR1 and CDR2: MDHEN, SYDVKM. With V trimmed by 3 bases and J by 8 bases, 12 bases remained unmatched. CDR3 size: 16 residues. Here the CDR3 reads CASSLRLAGLGDEQFF. The CDR3 DNA reads as TGTGCCAGCAGTTTGAGGCTAGCGGGTTTGGGGGATGAGCAGTTCTTC.